Presented here are 29 T cell receptor beta chains from one specimen sequenced in a study of T cells in Graves' hyperthyroidism and ophthalmopathy. The CDR3 regions of TCR beta were amplified from RNA transcripts. In the first-round RT-PCR of the TCR CDR3, the HTBI primer set was used. One entry per CDR3 protein results from TCRdb running MiXCR on the multiplex PCR reads. The repertoire holds hundreds of thousands of distinct CDR3 sequences, with under 60% as singletons. Material: peripheral blood or thyroid tissue (not recorded which). The source of these receptors is a woman aged 18-29 years with Graves' hyperthyroidism.

The chain combines TRBV5-1 with TRBJ1-4; D remains unclear. The CDR3 spans 15 residues. Germline lookup yields CDR1 SGHRS and CDR2 YFSETQ. Trimming shortened V by 1 base and J by 6 bases, and 13 bases separated the two germline ends. CDR3 in DNA: TGCGCCAGCAGCTTGAAGGTGAGCGCGGATGAAAAACTGTTTTTT. The encoded protein is CASSLKVSADEKLFF.

With regard to this clonotype: No DNA is shown, since the ends of the CDR3 on it are uncertain; the CDR3 is the one TCRdb lists. This chain connects TRBV2 to TRBJ2-2. The germline V gene has CDR1 SNHLY and CDR2 FYNNEI. The CDR3 is 12 residues long, ends included. Here the CDR3 reads CASRGPGGSCFF.

This clonotype has ten or more counts. The chain uses TRBV10-3 and TRBJ2-5; 11 bases match TRBD1. Germline V lookup: CDR1 ENHRY, CDR2 SYGVKD. Germline trimming cut 9 bases from V and 5 bases from J; bases unmatched to any gene: 5. This CDR3 has 13 residues. The CDR3 loop reads CAMSDRGPETQYF. CDR3 in DNA: TGTGCCATGTCGGACAGGGGGCCTGAGACCCAGTACTTC.

This clonotype was detected ten times or more. The gene calls are TRBV29-1 and TRBJ1-2; D not certain. This CDR3 spans 13 amino acids. Germline CDR1 and CDR2: SQVTM and ANQGSEA. V was cut by 8 bases and J by 4 bases, with 17 bases left in between. CDR3 loop: CSTTGEPGYGYTF. The CDR3 DNA sequence: TGCAGCACTACGGGAGAACCGGGCTATGGCTACACCTTC.

This clonotype was detected many times. This chain links TRBV6-4 with TRBJ2-6, with D uncertain. Germline CDR1 and CDR2: MRHNA and SNTAGT. This CDR3 contains 14 residues. V lost 2 bases and J 3 bases, leaving 5 bases between the germline ends. CDR3 DNA sequence: TGTGCCAGCAGTGACGGTGATGGGGCCAACGTCCTGACTTTC. Residues: CASSDGDGANVLTF.

In regard to this clonotype: A much larger clone sits a single nucleotide away, making a read error possible. The V and J genes are TRBV29-1 and TRBJ1-1, with a weak D call TRBD1 (6 bases). CDR3 length: 13 residues. Germline CDR1 SQVTM, CDR2 ANQGSEA. V lost 3 bases to trimming and J lost 1 base, with 9 bases between them. CDR3 protein: CSVETGANTEAFF. In nucleotides, the CDR3 is TGCAGCGTTGAGACAGGTGCGAACACTGAAGCTTTCTTT.

The rearrangement uses TRBV24-1 and TRBJ2-2, with 10 bases that match TRBD1. This CDR3 has 16 amino acids. The J segment lost 5 bases and the V segment lost 5 bases, leaving 7 bases of the junction unmatched. From germline, CDR1 is KGHDR and CDR2 SFDVKD. This CDR3 reads CATSGLPGQGTGELFF. The CDR3 nucleotides are TGTGCCACCAGTGGTTTACCGGGACAGGGGACCGGGGAGCTGTTTTTT.

The chain carries TRBV24-1 and TRBJ2-5; TRBD1 matches at 9 bases. This CDR3 contains 14 residues. V lost 4 bases, J lost 5 bases, and 4 bases stayed unmatched. Germline V gene sequence: CDR1 KGHDR, CDR2 SFDVKD. CDR3 DNA sequence: TGTGCCACCAGTGACTACAGGGGGCTTGAGACCCAGTACTTC. Its protein is CATSDYRGLETQYF.

In regard to this clonotype: The junction departs from germline at one end; a sequencing error may be responsible. The chain combines TRBV7-9 with TRBJ2-7; D is possibly TRBD1 (6 bases). Germline V gene sequence: CDR1 SEHNR, CDR2 FQNEAQ (reference sequence). The CDR3 consists of 14 residues. CDR3 bases: TGCGCCAGCAGCCAAGAACAGGGCCCCTCTCAGCCGTACTTC. Amino acids: CASSQEQGPSQPYF. Complete variable domain (other parts from reference TRBV7-9 and TRBJ2-7): DTGVSQNPRHKITKRGQNVTFRCDPISEHNRLYWYRQTLGQGPEFLTYFQNEAQLEKSRLLSDRFSAERPKGSFSTLEIQRTEQGDSAMYLCASSQEQGPSQPYFGPGTRLTVT.

In this sample, this clonotype turned up a few times. The chain is built from TRBV11-2 and TRBJ2-5, with D unresolved. The germline V gene has CDR1 SGHAT and CDR2 FQNNGV. There are 15 residues in the CDR3. The V end lost 6 bases, the J end lost 0 bases, and 14 bases lay between the germline ends. CDR3: CASSYSTRNQETQYF. In nucleotides, the CDR3 is TGTGCCAGCAGTTATTCGACGCGGAACCAAGAGACCCAGTACTTC.

The rearrangement joins TRBV24-1 to TRBJ1-3, with D possibly matching TRBD1 (5 bases). The germline V gene encodes CDR1 KGHDR and CDR2 SFDVKD. The CDR3 length is 15 residues. V shed 3 bases and J shed 7 bases, with 15 bases lying between them. The CDR3 reads CATSDPKPKGNTIYF. CDR3 DNA sequence: TGTGCCACCAGTGATCCCAAACCGAAGGGGAACACCATATATTTT.

This clonotype occurred many times. This chain joins TRBV29-1 and TRBJ1-5, with D maybe TRBD1 (6 bases). CDR1 is SQVTM, CDR2 ANQGSEA, per germline. This CDR3 spans 13 amino acids. V was clipped by 2 bases and J by 2 bases, with 7 bases between them. The CDR3 bases are TGCAGCGTTGAACAGGGGCGCAATCAGCCCCAGCATTTT. It yields the protein CSVEQGRNQPQHF.

The sample holds many counts of this clonotype. This chain joins TRBV9 and TRBJ1-6; perhaps TRBD1 as D (6 bases). The CDR3 runs 14 residues. V lost 0 bases and J lost 5, with 6 bases in between. Germline CDR1 and CDR2: SGDLS and YYNGEE. The CDR3 spells CASSVGDNNSPLHF. The CDR3 nucleotides read TGTGCCAGCAGCGTAGGGGACAATAATTCACCCCTCCACTTT.

This clonotype occurred a few times. The chain links TRBV2 to TRBJ2-5; D perhaps matches TRBD2 (6 bases). This CDR3 contains 13 residues. Germline V gene sequence: CDR1 SNHLY, CDR2 FYNNEI. With 6 bases removed from V and 7 bases from J, the gap between germline ends came to 15 bases. The DNA of the CDR3 is TGTGCCAGCAGGGGGGACTTAATGAGGACCCAGTACTTC. It encodes CASRGDLMRTQYF.

The chain has TRBV5-5 and TRBJ1-6, with D maybe TRBD1 (5 bases). Looked up from germline, CDR1 is SGHKS and CDR2 is YYEKEE (reference sequence). CDR3 length: 14 amino acids. The V end lost 1 base, the J end lost 8 bases, and 10 bases lay between the germline ends. As DNA, the CDR3 is TGTGCCAGCAGCTTGCAGGGATCCCATTCACCCCTCCACTTT. This codes for CASSLQGSHSPLHF.

Of note for this clonotype: At one end the junction does not follow the germline gene, possibly because of a read error. CDR3 nucleotide sequence: TGCAGTGCTGGAGATCGGCAGTCGGGGAACACTGAAGCTTTCTTT. Amino acids: CSAGDRQSGNTEAFF. This chain uses TRBV20-1 with TRBJ1-1; D remains unclear. The CDR3 totals 15 residues. Germline V gives CDR1 DFQATT, CDR2 SNEGSKA (reference sequence).

The table lists this clonotype with many counts. This rearrangement joins TRBV2 to TRBJ2-5; D is unresolved. Per germline, CDR1 SNHLY and CDR2 FYNNEI. The CDR3 length is 14 residues. V lost 5 bases and J lost 4, with 14 bases in between. The CDR3 spells CASSRSGEAETQYF. CDR3 sequence (DNA): TGTGCCAGCAGTCGCTCCGGAGAGGCAGAGACCCAGTACTTC.

Concerning this clonotype: With a much larger clone just one base away, this may be a read error. V gene TRBV12-3 or TRBV12-4 combines with J gene TRBJ2-5; D is unresolved. Trimming left V 7 bases short and J 5 bases short, with 11 bases between. This CDR3 region has 12 residues. CDR3 amino acids: CASTDSAETQYF. The CDR3 DNA reads TGTGCCAGCACCGATTCAGCCGAGACCCAGTACTTC.

Comment on this clonotype: No conserved phenylalanine or tryptophan is present at the end of the CDR3, so a read error is the likely explanation. The V and J genes are TRBV7-9 and TRBJ1-3; 7 bases are a match to TRBD1. The CDR3 is 16 amino acids. Germline V gives CDR1 SEHNR, CDR2 FQNEAQ (reference sequence). V was clipped by 4 bases and J by 0 bases; unmatched bases: 6. The CDR3 region is CASSYGTDPSGNTIYL. CDR3 DNA: TGTGCCAGCAGCTATGGGACAGACCCCTCTGGAAACACCATATATCTT.

The CDR3 DNA reads as TGTGCCAGCAGCTTAACGTACAGCCCTTACGAGCAGTACTTC. Translation gives CASSLTYSPYEQYF. The V call is TRBV7-9, the J call TRBJ2-7; D uncertain. The germline V and J ends were trimmed by 2 bases and 4 bases, with 12 bases remaining between them. The length of the CDR3 is 14 residues. CDR1 SEHNR and CDR2 FQNEAQ come from the germline V gene (reference sequence).

The table lists this clonotype with many counts. V is TRBV15 and J is TRBJ1-4, with D maybe TRBD1 (5 bases). Germline CDR1 reads LNHNV; CDR2 reads YYDKDF (reference sequence). The V and J ends lost 0 bases and 0 bases respectively, with 17 bases between them. CDR3 length: 19 amino acids. The CDR3 loop reads CATSRDRGAGMTTNEKLFF. The CDR3, as DNA: TGTGCCACCAGCAGAGATCGAGGGGCAGGGATGACAACTAATGAAAAACTGTTTTTT.

This rearrangement joins TRBV29-1 to TRBJ2-7; D may be TRBD1 (6 bases). The CDR3 sequence is 12 residues long. V lost 8 bases to trimming and J lost 4 bases, with 15 bases between them. Germline V lookup: CDR1 SQVTM, CDR2 ANQGSEA. The DNA for the CDR3 is TGCAGCAGTAAAAGGACAGTTTACGAGCAGTACTTC. Protein product: CSSKRTVYEQYF.

This clonotype was seen ten or more times. The chain carries TRBV12-3 or TRBV12-4 and TRBJ1-1; 7 bases are a match to TRBD1. The CDR3 covers 15 residues. J gave up 1 base and V 5 bases, and 7 bases lay outside the gene matches. CDR3 protein: CASSVRQGPNTEAFF. The CDR3 DNA reads as TGTGCCAGCAGTGTACGACAGGGACCGAACACTGAAGCTTTCTTT.

This clonotype has just one count. This rearrangement joins TRBV5-1 to TRBJ1-5, with a possible D match to TRBD1 (5 bases). V was trimmed by 2 bases and J by 6 bases, leaving 12 bases between them. The CDR3 is 14 residues long. CDR1 and CDR2 (germline): SGHRS, YFSETQ. The CDR3 coding sequence is TGCGCCAGCAGCTTTTGGGGGGGAGGTCAGCCCCAGCATTTT. Residues: CASSFWGGGQPQHF. Full variable domain (missing parts from reference TRBV5-1 and TRBJ1-5): KAGVTQTPRYLIKTRGQQVTLSCSPISGHRSVSWYQQTPGQGLQFLFEYFSETQRNKGNFPGRFSGRQFSNSRSEMNVSTLELGDSALYLCASSFWGGGQPQHFGDGTRLSIL.

The chain links TRBV29-1 to TRBJ2-3; D tentatively fits TRBD1 or TRBD2 (6 bases each). Germline CDR1 SQVTM, CDR2 ANQGSEA. The CDR3 has 12 residues. Between the trimmed V and J ends, which lost 8 bases and 6 bases, there was a span of 15 bases. The CDR3: CSTRRRGDTQYF. CDR3 DNA sequence: TGCAGCACGAGGCGGAGGGGGGATACGCAGTATTTT.

This clonotype was counted only a few times. The chain links TRBV5-1 to TRBJ2-7; D is ambiguous. The V gene lost 2 bases and the J gene lost 2 bases, with 11 bases spanning the gap. The CDR3 has 14 residues. CDR1 and CDR2 from the germline V gene are SGHRS and YFSETQ. The DNA of the CDR3 is TGCGCCAGCAGCTTACATGGGAACACCTACGAGCAGTACTTC. Protein product: CASSLHGNTYEQYF.

V usage is TRBV12-3 or TRBV12-4 and J usage is TRBJ1-6; TRBD1 matches at 7 bases. The V gene end was trimmed by 1 base and the J gene end by 5 bases; junction bases not matched to a gene: 5. This CDR3 region has 16 residues. For the CDR3, the DNA is TGTGCCAGCAGTTTAGGGAGGGGGCCGAATAATTCACCCCTCCACTTT. It translates to CASSLGRGPNNSPLHF.

In its sample, this clonotype was seen once. The chain has TRBV12-3 or TRBV12-4 and TRBJ2-5; D gene ambiguous. V lost 2 bases and J 0 bases, leaving 10 bases between the germline ends. The CDR3 is 15 amino acids. The CDR3 DNA is TGTGCCAGCAGTTTACAGTCGGCCTACCAAGAGACCCAGTACTTC. Residues: CASSLQSAYQETQYF.

V gene TRBV19 combines with J gene TRBJ1-5; TRBD1 aligns across 8 bases. In germline, CDR1 is LNHDA, CDR2 SQIVND (reference sequence). Trimming removed 5 bases from V and 4 bases from J; junction bases left unmatched: 10. The CDR3 covers 16 residues. This CDR3 reads CASSSIGQGLNQPQHF. Here the CDR3 DNA reads TGTGCCAGTAGTTCGATCGGACAGGGATTAAATCAGCCCCAGCATTTT.